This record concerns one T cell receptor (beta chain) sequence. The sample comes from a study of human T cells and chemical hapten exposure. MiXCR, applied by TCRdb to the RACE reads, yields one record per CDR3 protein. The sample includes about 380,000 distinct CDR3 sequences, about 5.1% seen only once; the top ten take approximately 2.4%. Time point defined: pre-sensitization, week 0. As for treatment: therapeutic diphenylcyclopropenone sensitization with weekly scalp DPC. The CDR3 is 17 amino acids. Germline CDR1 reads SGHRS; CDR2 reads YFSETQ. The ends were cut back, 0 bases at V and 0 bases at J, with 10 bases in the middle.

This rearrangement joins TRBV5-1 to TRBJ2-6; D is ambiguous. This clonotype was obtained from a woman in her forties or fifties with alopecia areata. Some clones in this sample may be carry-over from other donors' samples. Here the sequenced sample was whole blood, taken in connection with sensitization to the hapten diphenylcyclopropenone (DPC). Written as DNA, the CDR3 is TGCGCCAGCAGCTTGGACGGCAGGAGCTCTGGGGCCAACGTCCTGACTTTC. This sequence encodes CASSLDGRSSGANVLTF.